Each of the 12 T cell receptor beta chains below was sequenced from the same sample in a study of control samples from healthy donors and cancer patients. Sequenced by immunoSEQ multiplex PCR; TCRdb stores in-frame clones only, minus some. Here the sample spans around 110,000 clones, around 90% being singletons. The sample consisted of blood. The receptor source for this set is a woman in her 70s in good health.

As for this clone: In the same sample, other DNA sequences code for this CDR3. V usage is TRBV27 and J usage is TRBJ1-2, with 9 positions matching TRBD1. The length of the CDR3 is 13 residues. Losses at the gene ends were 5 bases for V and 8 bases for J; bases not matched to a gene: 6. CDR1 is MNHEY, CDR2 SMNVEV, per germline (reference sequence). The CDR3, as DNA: TGTGCCAGCAGTCCCGGGACAGGGTACGGCTACACCTTC. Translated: CASSPGTGYGYTF.

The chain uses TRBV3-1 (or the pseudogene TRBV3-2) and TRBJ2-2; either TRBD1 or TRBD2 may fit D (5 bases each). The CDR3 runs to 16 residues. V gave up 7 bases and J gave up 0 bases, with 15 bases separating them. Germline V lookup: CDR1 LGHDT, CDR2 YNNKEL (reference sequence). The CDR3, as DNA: TGTGCCAGCACCCAGGGTGGGACGGCGAACACCGGGGAGCTGTTTTTT. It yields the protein CASTQGGTANTGELFF.

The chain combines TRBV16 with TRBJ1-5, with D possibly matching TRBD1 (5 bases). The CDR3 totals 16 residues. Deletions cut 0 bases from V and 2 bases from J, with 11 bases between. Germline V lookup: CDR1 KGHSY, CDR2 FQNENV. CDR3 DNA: TGTGCCAGCAGCCAATCACGCCAGGGAGGCAATCAGCCCCAGCATTTT. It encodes CASSQSRQGGNQPQHF.

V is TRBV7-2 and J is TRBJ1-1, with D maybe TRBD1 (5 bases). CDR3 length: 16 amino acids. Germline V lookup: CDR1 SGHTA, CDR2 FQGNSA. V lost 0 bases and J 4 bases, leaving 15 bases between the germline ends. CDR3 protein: CASSLAPTGMTTEAFF. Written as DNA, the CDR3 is TGTGCCAGCAGCTTAGCCCCAACAGGCATGACCACTGAAGCTTTCTTT.

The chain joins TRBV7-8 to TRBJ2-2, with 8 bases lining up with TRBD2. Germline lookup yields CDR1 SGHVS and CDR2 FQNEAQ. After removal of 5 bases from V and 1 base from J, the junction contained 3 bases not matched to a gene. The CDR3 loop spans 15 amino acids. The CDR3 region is CASSRGGLNTGELFF. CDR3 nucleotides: TGTGCCAGCAGCCGGGGGGGGCTGAACACCGGGGAGCTGTTTTTT. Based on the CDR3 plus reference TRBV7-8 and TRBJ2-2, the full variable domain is GAGVSQSPRYKVAKRGQDVALRCDPISGHVSLFWYQQALGQGPEFLTYFQNEAQLDKSGLPSDRFFAERPEGSVSTLKIQRTQQEDSAVYLCASSRGGLNTGELFFGEGSRLTVL.

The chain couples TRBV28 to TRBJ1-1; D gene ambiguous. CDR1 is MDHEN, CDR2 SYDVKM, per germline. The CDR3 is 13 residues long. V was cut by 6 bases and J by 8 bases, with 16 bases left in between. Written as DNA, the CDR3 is TGTGCCAGCAGGACGGGCGGTGCTTTGGAAGCTTTCTTT. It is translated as CASRTGGALEAFF.

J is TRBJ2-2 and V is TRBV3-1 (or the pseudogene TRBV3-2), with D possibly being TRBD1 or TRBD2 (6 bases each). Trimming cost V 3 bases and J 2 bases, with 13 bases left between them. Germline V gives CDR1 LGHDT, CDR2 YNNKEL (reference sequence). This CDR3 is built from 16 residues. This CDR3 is CASSQGAGRNTGELFF. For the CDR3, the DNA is TGTGCCAGCAGCCAGGGGGCGGGGAGAAACACCGGGGAGCTGTTTTTT.

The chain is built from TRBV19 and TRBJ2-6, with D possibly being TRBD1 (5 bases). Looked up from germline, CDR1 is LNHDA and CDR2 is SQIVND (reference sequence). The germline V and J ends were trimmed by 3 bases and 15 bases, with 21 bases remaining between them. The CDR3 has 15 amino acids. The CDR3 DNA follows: TGTGCCAGTAGTATGGGTTCAGGGTCCCCTAGAGGCCTGACTTTC. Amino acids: CASSMGSGSPRGLTF.

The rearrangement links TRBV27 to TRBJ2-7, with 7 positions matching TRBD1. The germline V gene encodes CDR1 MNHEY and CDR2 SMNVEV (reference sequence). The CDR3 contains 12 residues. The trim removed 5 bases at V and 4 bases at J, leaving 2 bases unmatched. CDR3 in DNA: TGTGCCAGCAGTCTGACAGGGTACGAGCAGTACTTC. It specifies CASSLTGYEQYF.

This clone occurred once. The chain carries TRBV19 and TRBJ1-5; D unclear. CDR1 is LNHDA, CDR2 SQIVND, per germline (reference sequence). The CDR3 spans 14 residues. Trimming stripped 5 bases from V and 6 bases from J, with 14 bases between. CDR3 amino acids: CASSLREGGQPQHF. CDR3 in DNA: TGTGCCAGTAGTCTGAGGGAGGGCGGTCAGCCCCAGCATTTT.

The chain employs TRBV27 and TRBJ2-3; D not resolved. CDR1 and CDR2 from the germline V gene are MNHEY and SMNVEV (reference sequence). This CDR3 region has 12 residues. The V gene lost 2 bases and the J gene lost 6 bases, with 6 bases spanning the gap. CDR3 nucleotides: TGTGCCAGCAGTTTAATCGGGGATACGCAGTATTTT. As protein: CASSLIGDTQYF.

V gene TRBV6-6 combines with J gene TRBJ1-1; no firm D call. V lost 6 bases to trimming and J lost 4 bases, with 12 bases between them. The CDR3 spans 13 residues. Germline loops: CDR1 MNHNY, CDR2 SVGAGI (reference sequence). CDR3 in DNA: TGTGCCAGCAGAATCTCGGAGGGCACTGAAGCTTTCTTT. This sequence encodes CASRISEGTEAFF.